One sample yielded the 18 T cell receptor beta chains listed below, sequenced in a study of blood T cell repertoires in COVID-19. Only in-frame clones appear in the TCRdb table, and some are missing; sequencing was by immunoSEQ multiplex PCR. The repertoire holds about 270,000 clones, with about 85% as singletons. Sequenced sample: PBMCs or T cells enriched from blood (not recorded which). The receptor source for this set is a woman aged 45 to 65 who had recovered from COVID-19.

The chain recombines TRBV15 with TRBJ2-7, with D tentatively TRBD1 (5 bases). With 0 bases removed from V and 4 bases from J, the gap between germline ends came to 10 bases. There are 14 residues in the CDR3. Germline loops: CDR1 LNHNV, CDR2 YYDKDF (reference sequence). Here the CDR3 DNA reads TGTGCCACCAGCAGAGATCAGGGTAGATACGAGCAGTACTTC. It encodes CATSRDQGRYEQYF.

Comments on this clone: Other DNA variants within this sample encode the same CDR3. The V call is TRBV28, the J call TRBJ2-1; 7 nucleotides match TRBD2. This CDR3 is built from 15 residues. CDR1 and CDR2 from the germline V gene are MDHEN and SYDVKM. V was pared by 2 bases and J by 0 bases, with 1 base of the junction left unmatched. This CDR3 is CASSLGGSSYNEQFF. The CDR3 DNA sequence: TGTGCCAGCAGTTTAGGCGGGAGCTCCTACAATGAGCAGTTCTTC.

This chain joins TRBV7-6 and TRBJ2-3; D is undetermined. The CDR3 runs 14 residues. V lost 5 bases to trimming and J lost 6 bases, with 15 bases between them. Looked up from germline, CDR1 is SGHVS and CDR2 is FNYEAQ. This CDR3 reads CASSPGKIPDTQYF. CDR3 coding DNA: TGTGCCAGCAGCCCCGGTAAGATCCCGGATACGCAGTATTTT.

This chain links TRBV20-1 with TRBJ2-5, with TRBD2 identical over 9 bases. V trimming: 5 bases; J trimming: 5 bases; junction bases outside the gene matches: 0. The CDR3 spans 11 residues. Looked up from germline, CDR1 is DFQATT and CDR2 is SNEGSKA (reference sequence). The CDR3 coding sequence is TGCAGTGCTGCGGGGGGGGAGACCCAGTACTTC. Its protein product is CSAAGGETQYF.

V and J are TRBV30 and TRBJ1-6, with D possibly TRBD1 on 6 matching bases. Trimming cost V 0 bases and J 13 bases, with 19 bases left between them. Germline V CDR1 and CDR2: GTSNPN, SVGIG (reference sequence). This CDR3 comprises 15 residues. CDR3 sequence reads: CAWSVNVQGVRPLHF. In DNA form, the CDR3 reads TGTGCCTGGAGTGTAAACGTACAGGGAGTTAGGCCCCTCCACTTT. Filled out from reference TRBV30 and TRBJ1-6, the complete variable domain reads SQTIHQWPATLVQPVGSPLSLECTVEGTSNPNLYWYRQAAGRGLQLLFYSVGIGQISSEVPQNLSASRPQDRQFILSSKKLLLSDSGFYLCAWSVNVQGVRPLHFGNGTRLTVT.

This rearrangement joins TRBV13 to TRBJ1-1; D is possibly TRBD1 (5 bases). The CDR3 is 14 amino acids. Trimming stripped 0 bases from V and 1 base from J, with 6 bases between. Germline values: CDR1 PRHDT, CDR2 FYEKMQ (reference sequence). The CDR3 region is CASSLGQGNTEAFF. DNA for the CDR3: TGTGCCAGCAGCTTAGGCCAGGGGAACACTGAAGCTTTCTTT. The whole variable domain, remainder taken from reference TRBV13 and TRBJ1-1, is AAGVIQSPRHLIKEKRETATLKCYPIPRHDTVYWYQQGPGQDPQFLISFYEKMQSDKGSIPDRFSAQQFSDYHSELNMSSLELGDSALYFCASSLGQGNTEAFFGQGTRLTVV.

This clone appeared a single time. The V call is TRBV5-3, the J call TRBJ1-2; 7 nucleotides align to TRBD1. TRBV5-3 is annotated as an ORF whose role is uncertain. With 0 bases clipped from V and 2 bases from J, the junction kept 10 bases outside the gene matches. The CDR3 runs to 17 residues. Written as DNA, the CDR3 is TGTGCCAGAAGCTTGGTTGGACAGGCCCCTCTCAACTATGGCTACACCTTC. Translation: CARSLVGQAPLNYGYTF.

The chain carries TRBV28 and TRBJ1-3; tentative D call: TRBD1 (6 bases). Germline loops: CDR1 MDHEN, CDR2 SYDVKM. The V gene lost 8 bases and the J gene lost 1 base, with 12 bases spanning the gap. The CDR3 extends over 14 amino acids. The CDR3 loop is CASGRGGSGNTIYF. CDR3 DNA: TGTGCCAGCGGGAGGGGGGGATCTGGAAACACCATATATTTT.

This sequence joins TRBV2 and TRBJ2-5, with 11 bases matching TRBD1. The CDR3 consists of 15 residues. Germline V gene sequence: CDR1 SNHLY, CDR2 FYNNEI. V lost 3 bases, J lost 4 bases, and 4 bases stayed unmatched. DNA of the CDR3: TGTGCCAGCAGTGATGGACAGGGGGCAGGAGAGACCCAGTACTTC. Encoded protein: CASSDGQGAGETQYF.

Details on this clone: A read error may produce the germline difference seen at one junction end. The CDR3 loop reads CASSQATSTDTQYF. CDR3 sequence (DNA): TGTGCCAGCAGTCAAGCGACAAGCACAGATACGCAGTATTTT. The J gene is TRBJ2-3, the V gene TRBV2; D is unclear. Germline V CDR1 and CDR2: SNHLY, FYNNEI. This CDR3 is 14 amino acids long.

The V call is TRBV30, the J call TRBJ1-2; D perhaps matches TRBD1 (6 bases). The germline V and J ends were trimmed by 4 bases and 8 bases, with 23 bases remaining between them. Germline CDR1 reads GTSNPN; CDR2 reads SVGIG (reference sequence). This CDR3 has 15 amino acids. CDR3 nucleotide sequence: TGTGCCTGGAAGCTAGCGGGACATTCCACCCAAGGCTACACCTTC. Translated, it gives CAWKLAGHSTQGYTF.

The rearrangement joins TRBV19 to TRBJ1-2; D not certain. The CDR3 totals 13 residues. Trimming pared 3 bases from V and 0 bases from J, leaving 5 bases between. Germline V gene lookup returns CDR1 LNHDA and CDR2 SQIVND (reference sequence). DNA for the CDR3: TGTGCCAGTAGTATTGAGGCTAACTATGGCTACACCTTC. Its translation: CASSIEANYGYTF.

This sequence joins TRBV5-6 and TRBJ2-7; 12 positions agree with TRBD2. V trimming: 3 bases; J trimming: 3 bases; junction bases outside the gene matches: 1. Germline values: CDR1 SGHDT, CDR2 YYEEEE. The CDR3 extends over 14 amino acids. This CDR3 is CASSSGLAGYEQYF. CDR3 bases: TGTGCCAGCAGCTCGGGACTAGCGGGCTACGAGCAGTACTTC.

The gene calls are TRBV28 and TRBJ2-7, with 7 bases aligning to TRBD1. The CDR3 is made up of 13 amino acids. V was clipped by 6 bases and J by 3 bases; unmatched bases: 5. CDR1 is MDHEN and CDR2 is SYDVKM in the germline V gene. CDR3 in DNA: TGTGCCAGCAGACCGGGACAGCACTACGAGCAGTACTTC. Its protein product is CASRPGQHYEQYF. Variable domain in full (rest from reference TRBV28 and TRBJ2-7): DVKVTQSSRYLVKRTGEKVFLECVQDMDHENMFWYRQDPGLGLRLIYFSYDVKMKEKGDIPEGYSVSREKKERFSLILESASTNQTSMYLCASRPGQHYEQYFGPGTRLTVT.

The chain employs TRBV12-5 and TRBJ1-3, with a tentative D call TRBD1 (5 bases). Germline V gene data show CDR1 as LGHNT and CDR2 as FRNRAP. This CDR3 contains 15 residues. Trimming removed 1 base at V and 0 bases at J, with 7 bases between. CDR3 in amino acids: CASGLGGLSGNTIYF. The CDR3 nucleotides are TGTGCTAGTGGTTTGGGGGGCCTCTCTGGAAACACCATATATTTT.

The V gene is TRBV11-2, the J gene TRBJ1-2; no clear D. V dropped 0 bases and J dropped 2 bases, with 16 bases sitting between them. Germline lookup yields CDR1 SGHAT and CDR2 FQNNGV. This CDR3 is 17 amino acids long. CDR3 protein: CASSLDRWGGRNYGYTF. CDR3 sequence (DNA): TGTGCCAGCAGCTTAGATCGATGGGGTGGGAGAAACTATGGCTACACCTTC.

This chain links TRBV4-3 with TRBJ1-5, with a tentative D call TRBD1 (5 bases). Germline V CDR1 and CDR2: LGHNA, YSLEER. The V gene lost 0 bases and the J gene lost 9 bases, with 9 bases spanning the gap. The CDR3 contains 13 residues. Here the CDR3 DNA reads TGCGCCAGCAGCCAAGAGTGGGGCACGCCCCAGCATTTT. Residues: CASSQEWGTPQHF.

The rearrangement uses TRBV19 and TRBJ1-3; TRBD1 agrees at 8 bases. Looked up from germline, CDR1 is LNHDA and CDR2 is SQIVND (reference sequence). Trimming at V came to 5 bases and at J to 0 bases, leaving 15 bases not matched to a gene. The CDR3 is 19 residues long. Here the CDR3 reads CASSPRGTGAISSGNTIYF. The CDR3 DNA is TGTGCCAGTAGTCCCAGGGGGACAGGCGCAATCTCCTCTGGAAACACCATATATTTT.